These 12 T cell receptor beta chains came from one sample sequenced in a study of cytomegalovirus exposure and HLA in healthy donors. Here immunoSEQ multiplex PCR was the method, and the copy in TCRdb shows in-frame clones only, minus some. Of some 200,000 clones in the sample, around 84% are singletons; the top ten hold around an eighth. The sample comprised PBMCs. Receptor source: a woman aged 25 to 39 in good health and CMV-seropositive.

This clone has just a few counts. The CDR3 bases are TGTGCCAGCAGCTTAGAGGGAGGAGGAAACACCATATATTTT. Residues: CASSLEGGGNTIYF. V and J are TRBV7-6 and TRBJ1-3; no clear D. The ends were cut back, 1 base at V and 4 bases at J, with 8 bases in the middle. Germline V gene lookup returns CDR1 SGHVS and CDR2 FNYEAQ. This CDR3 region has 14 residues.

This clone occurred once. At one boundary the junction diverges from the germline segment, which might be a read error. The chain joins TRBV6-1 to TRBJ2-1; D may be TRBD2 (5 bases). Germline V lookup: CDR1 MNHNS, CDR2 SASEGT. The CDR3 totals 15 residues. The DNA of the CDR3 is TGTGCCAGCATAAAAGGGTCGGGATCGGGCAATGGGCAGTTCTTC. Protein product: CASIKGSGSGNGQFF.

This clone was recorded once. The V call is TRBV27, the J call TRBJ1-1; 7 nucleotides agree with TRBD1. The CDR3 runs 15 residues. Trimming at V came to 8 bases and at J to 1 base, leaving 10 bases not matched to a gene. Germline V gene sequence: CDR1 MNHEY, CDR2 SMNVEV (reference sequence). In DNA form, the CDR3 reads TGTGCCAGCGCCACTCGGGACAGTGAGAACACTGAAGCTTTCTTT. This codes for CASATRDSENTEAFF.

The V gene is TRBV20-1, the J gene TRBJ2-1; D is unclear. The CDR3 extends over 11 amino acids. CDR1 and CDR2 (germline): DFQATT, SNEGSKA (reference sequence). V was shortened by 0 bases and J by 6 bases, with 3 bases between the two germline ends. DNA of the CDR3: TGCAGTGCTAGAGATATCAATGAGCAGTTCTTC. Translated, it gives CSARDINEQFF.

V and J are TRBV28 and TRBJ1-4; TRBD1 matches 8 bases. Losses at the gene ends were 6 bases for V and 6 bases for J; bases not matched to a gene: 3. CDR1 is MDHEN and CDR2 is SYDVKM in the germline V gene. The CDR3 consists of 13 residues. This CDR3 reads CASRQGGDEKLFF. The CDR3 coding sequence is TGTGCCAGCAGACAGGGGGGGGATGAAAAACTGTTTTTT. Combining the CDR3 with reference TRBV28 and TRBJ1-4 gives the whole variable domain DVKVTQSSRYLVKRTGEKVFLECVQDMDHENMFWYRQDPGLGLRLIYFSYDVKMKEKGDIPEGYSVSREKKERFSLILESASTNQTSMYLCASRQGGDEKLFFGSGTQLSVL.

This clone was counted between two and nine times. The chain couples TRBV28 to TRBJ1-2, with D uncertain. This CDR3 contains 13 residues. V was cut by 6 bases and J by 0 bases, with 8 bases left in between. Germline V gene data show CDR1 as MDHEN and CDR2 as SYDVKM. In DNA form, the CDR3 reads TGTGCCAGCAGCTCCGGGTCTAACTATGGCTACACCTTC. The encoded protein is CASSSGSNYGYTF.

This clone was picked up a small number of times. The CDR3 DNA sequence: TGTGCCTGGAGTGGTATACTAGATGAAGCTTTCTTT. Translated, it gives CAWSGILDEAFF. The rearrangement joins TRBV30 to TRBJ1-1; D not certain. The germline V gene encodes CDR1 GTSNPN and CDR2 SVGIG (reference sequence). The CDR3 runs 12 residues. The germline V and J ends were trimmed by 1 base and 7 bases, with 10 bases remaining between them.

The chain recombines TRBV2 with TRBJ2-7; possible D gene TRBD2, 6 bases. This CDR3 has 14 amino acids. From germline, CDR1 is SNHLY and CDR2 FYNNEI. Trimming shortened V by 4 bases and J by 2 bases, and 12 bases separated the two germline ends. CDR3 residues: CASSGSWGAYEQYF. The CDR3 DNA follows: TGTGCCAGCAGTGGGAGCTGGGGGGCCTACGAGCAGTACTTC.

This clone was found once. The V and J genes are TRBV7-6 and TRBJ2-2; 9 nucleotides match TRBD1. Germline V gene sequence: CDR1 SGHVS, CDR2 FNYEAQ. The CDR3 extends over 15 amino acids. The V segment lost 2 bases and the J segment 5 bases; nucleotides outside the gene matches: 3. CDR3 sequence (DNA): TGTGCCAGCAGCTTAAGGGACAGGGCTACCGGGGAGCTGTTTTTT. Protein: CASSLRDRATGELFF. Drawing the rest from reference TRBV7-6 and TRBJ2-2, the complete variable domain is GAGVSQSPRYKVTKRGQDVALRCDPISGHVSLYWYRQALGQGPEFLTYFNYEAQQDKSGLPNDRFSAERPEGSISTLTIQRTEQRDSAMYRCASSLRDRATGELFFGEGSRLTVL.

The chain joins TRBV4-1 to TRBJ2-7, with 9 positions matching TRBD1. This CDR3 is 16 amino acids long. Germline CDR1 reads MGHRA; CDR2 reads YSYEKL. With V trimmed by 1 base and J by 4 bases, 8 bases remained unmatched. The CDR3 sequence: CASSQGLDRGAYEQYF. DNA of the CDR3: TGCGCCAGCAGCCAAGGGTTGGACAGGGGCGCGTACGAGCAGTACTTC.

In this sample, this clone turned up once. J is TRBJ2-3 and V is TRBV6-5; 8 bases agree with TRBD2. With V trimmed by 5 bases and J by 6 bases, 4 bases remained unmatched. Germline assignment: CDR1 MNHEY and CDR2 SVGAGI. The CDR3 has 13 amino acids. The CDR3 bases are TGTGCCAGCAGTGGGGGCGGGGGGGATACGCAGTATTTT. Encoded protein: CASSGGGGDTQYF.

J is TRBJ1-5 and V is TRBV7-9, with D tentatively TRBD1 (5 bases). The V end lost 3 bases, the J end lost 7 bases, and 16 bases lay between the germline ends. This CDR3 comprises 15 residues. Germline CDR1 and CDR2: SEHNR and FQNEAQ (reference sequence). CDR3 sequence (DNA): TGTGCCAGCAGCTTGGCCGGGGGGTTCGGCCAGCCCCAGCATTTT. Translating it yields CASSLAGGFGQPQHF.